This is a list of T cell receptor beta chains from one sample in a study of blood T cell repertoires in COVID-19. This table comes from immunoSEQ multiplex PCR, and its TCRdb copy is limited to in-frame clones, with some not included. Among roughly 200,000 clones, 75% to 90% were seen once, and the ten largest hold about 4.5%. Source material: PBMCs or T cells enriched from blood (not recorded which). The source is a woman in her twenties or thirties who had been exposed to COVID-19. Both conserved end residues are part of each CDR3. Each record gives: D gene, clone size, J gene, V gene, CDR3 protein, CDR3 DNA. A D gene is named only where the DNA matches it firmly. Clone sizes are given selectively: once, few, many, or a class where the clone is expanded.

>TRBD1|.|TRBJ1-1|TRBV6-5
CASSSGTGVTEAFF
TGTGCCAGCAGCTCCGGGACAGGGGTAACTGAAGCTTTCTTT
>.|.|TRBJ1-4|TRBV7-3
CASSLRGSSTNEKLFF
TGTGCCAGCAGCTTACGGGGTTCCTCAACTAATGAAAAACTGTTTTTT
>.|once|TRBJ2-2|TRBV5-1
CASSSGFPNTGELFF
TGCGCCAGCAGCTCCGGGTTCCCGAACACCGGGGAGCTGTTTTTT
>TRBD2|few|TRBJ2-1|TRBV27
CASRLKPSGGKNEQFF
TGTGCCAGCAGACTTAAGCCTAGCGGGGGGAAGAATGAGCAGTTCTTC
>TRBD1|once|TRBJ1-3|TRBV6-5
CASSYQGDSGNTIYF
TGTGCCAGCAGTTACCAGGGGGACTCTGGAAACACCATATATTTT
>TRBD1|.|TRBJ1-2|TRBV6-6
CASSTPYSDRVEGYTF
TGTGCCAGCAGCACCCCTTATTCGGACAGGGTAGAAGGCTACACCTTC
>.|once|TRBJ2-2|TRBV6-5
CASSYRGLPTGELFF
TGTGCCAGCAGTTACAGGGGACTTCCCACCGGGGAGCTGTTTTTT
>.|once|TRBJ2-1|TRBV19
CASSISRGAGVEQFF
TGTGCCAGTAGTATATCACGGGGGGCAGGGGTTGAGCAGTTCTTC
>.|.|TRBJ1-1|TRBV10-3
CAIGAQIENTEAFF
TGTGCCATCGGGGCCCAGATTGAGAACACTGAAGCTTTCTTT
>.|.|TRBJ1-6|TRBV11-2
CASSLDRLWRGNSPLHF
TGTGCCAGCAGCTTAGATCGTTTGTGGAGGGGTAATTCACCCCTCCACTTT
>.|.|TRBJ2-2|TRBV10-2
CASTRQSTGELFF
TGCGCCAGCACCCGACAGAGCACCGGGGAGCTGTTTTTT
>.|.|TRBJ2-3|TRBV5-1
CASSLVGEDTQYF
TGCGCCAGCAGCTTGGTTGGTGAGGATACGCAGTATTTT
>.|.|TRBJ1-6|TRBV30
CAWGAGSNSPLHF
TGTGCCTGGGGGGCAGGTTCTAATTCACCCCTCCACTTT
>TRBD1|.|TRBJ2-3|TRBV7-9
CASSVGTGSTDTQYF
TGTGCCAGCAGCGTAGGGACAGGGAGCACAGATACGCAGTATTTT
>.|.|TRBJ2-2|TRBV12-3/TRBV12-4
CASSLVGTGELFF
TGTGCCAGCAGTTTGGTCGGCACCGGGGAGCTGTTTTTT
>TRBD2|.|TRBJ2-1|TRBV9
CASSDGTSGINNEQFF
TGTGCCAGCAGCGATGGGACTAGCGGAATTAACAATGAGCAGTTCTTC
>TRBD1|.|TRBJ2-3|TRBV5-1
CASSGQAGFADTQYF
TGCGCCAGCTCGGGACAGGCAGGGTTTGCAGATACGCAGTATTTT
>TRBD2|once|TRBJ2-1|TRBV4-1
CASSQEGAGGRGEQFF
TGCGCCAGCAGCCAAGAAGGAGCGGGGGGGCGAGGTGAGCAGTTCTTC
>.|.|TRBJ1-5|TRBV15
CATSPFSNQPQHF
TGTGCCACCAGCCCCTTTAGCAATCAGCCCCAGCATTTT
>TRBD1|.|TRBJ2-4|TRBV6-4
CASSDSRDRDRGQNIQYF
TGTGCCAGCAGTGACTCGAGAGACCGGGACAGGGGTCAGAACATTCAGTACTTC
>TRBD1|.|TRBJ1-4|TRBV6-5
CASSYLLQGEYEKLFF
TGTGCCAGCAGTTACCTTCTACAGGGGGAGTATGAAAAACTGTTTTTT
>.|.|TRBJ2-7|TRBV2
CASSVGVRNEQYF
TGTGCCAGCAGTGTTGGTGTCAGAAACGAGCAGTACTTC
>TRBD1|.|TRBJ1-4|TRBV5-5
CASSSQGVNEKLFF
TGTGCCAGCAGCTCACAGGGGGTTAATGAAAAACTGTTTTTT
>.|.|TRBJ1-6|TRBV11-2
CASSLLGQNYNSPLHF
TGTGCCAGCAGCTTGCTCGGACAGAACTATAATTCACCCCTCCACTTT
>TRBD2|.|TRBJ2-2|TRBV6-4
CASSDSAGGIAGELFF
TGTGCCAGCAGTGACTCGGCGGGAGGCATCGCCGGGGAGCTGTTTTTT